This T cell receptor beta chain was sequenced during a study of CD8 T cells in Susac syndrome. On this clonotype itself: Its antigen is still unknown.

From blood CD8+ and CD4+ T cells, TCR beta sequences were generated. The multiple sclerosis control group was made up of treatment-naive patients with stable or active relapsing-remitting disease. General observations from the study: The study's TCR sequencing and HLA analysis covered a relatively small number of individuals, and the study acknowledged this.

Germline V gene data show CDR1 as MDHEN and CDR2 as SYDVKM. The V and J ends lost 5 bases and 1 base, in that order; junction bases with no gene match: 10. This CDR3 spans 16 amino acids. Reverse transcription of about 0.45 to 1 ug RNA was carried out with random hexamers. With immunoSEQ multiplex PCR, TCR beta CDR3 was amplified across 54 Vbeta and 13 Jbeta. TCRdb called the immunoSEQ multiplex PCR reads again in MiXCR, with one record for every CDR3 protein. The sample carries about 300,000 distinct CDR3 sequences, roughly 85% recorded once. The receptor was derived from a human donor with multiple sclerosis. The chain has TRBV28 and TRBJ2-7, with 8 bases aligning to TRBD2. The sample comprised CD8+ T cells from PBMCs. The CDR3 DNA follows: TGTGCCAGCAGTCCGCCTATAGCGGGACGTTCCTACGAGCAGTACTTC. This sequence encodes CASSPPIAGRSYEQYF.